This is a list of T cell receptor beta chains from one sample in a study of blood T cell repertoires in COVID-19. Assay used: immunoSEQ multiplex PCR; TCRdb lists only in-frame clones, some missing. This sample carries some 300,000 clones, 70% to 90% of them seen once, and the ten largest clones take 0.75% to 1%. The sequenced sample consisted of PBMCs or T cells enriched from blood (not recorded which). These TCRs come from a woman aged 30 to 39 who had recovered from COVID-19. Both conserved end residues are part of each CDR3. D genes are given only for firm matches.

cdr3_aa cdr3_nt d_call j_call cdr3_length v_call
CASSLKAAPGQGSGELFF TGTGCCAGCTCACTGAAAGCCGCTCCGGGACAGGGGTCCGGGGAGCTGTTTTTT TRBD1 TRBJ2-2 18 TRBV18
CASSQAVPRGGEKLFF TGTGCCAGCAGCCAAGCTGTACCCAGGGGAGGGGAAAAACTGTTTTTT - TRBJ1-4 16 TRBV3-1/TRBV3-2
CASSPIVGRRDGYTF TGTGCCAGCTCACCCATCGTGGGGAGGAGGGATGGCTACACCTTC - TRBJ1-2 15 TRBV18
CASSSHWEANYGYTF TGTGCCAGCAGTTCCCATTGGGAGGCTAACTATGGCTACACCTTC - TRBJ1-2 15 TRBV6-5
CASSFSGRDGYTF TGTGCCAGCAGCTTTTCGGGCAGGGATGGCTACACCTTC - TRBJ1-2 13 TRBV5-8
CSIQTDPYEQYF TGCAGCATCCAGACAGACCCCTACGAGCAGTACTTC - TRBJ2-7 12 TRBV29-1
CATQGARTPLHF TGTGCCACACAGGGGGCCCGGACACCCCTCCACTTT TRBD1 TRBJ1-6 12 TRBV19
CASSLGVTGARYEQYF TGTGCCAGCAGTTTAGGCGTAACGGGAGCTCGTTACGAGCAGTACTTC - TRBJ2-7 16 TRBV27
CASSVVGTSRLYGYTF TGTGCCAGCAGTGTCGTGGGGACAAGCAGACTCTATGGCTACACCTTC - TRBJ1-2 16 TRBV7-8
CASSLYSLLAGGRNEQFF TGTGCCAGCAGTTTATACAGCTTACTAGCGGGAGGAAGGAATGAGCAGTTCTTC TRBD2 TRBJ2-1 18 TRBV27